This passage covers 27 T cell receptor beta chains from one sample sequenced in a study of cytomegalovirus exposure and HLA in healthy donors. 13 Jbeta primers and 60 Vbeta primers were used for the PCR. Generated by immunoSEQ multiplex PCR, the TCRdb table keeps only in-frame clones and is missing some. In the table there are roughly 100,000 clones, roughly 71% of which are singletons. The source material was PBMCs. The receptors shown here come from a male donor in good health and CMV-seropositive.

J is TRBJ2-7 and V is TRBV7-3, with TRBD1 matching 10 bases. Trimming took 5 bases from V and 6 from J; bases not matched to a gene: 7. The CDR3 covers 14 residues. The germline V gene has CDR1 SGHTA and CDR2 FQGTGA. CDR3 coding DNA: TGTGCCAGCAGCGAACGACAGGGGGCCGGCGAGCAGTACTTC. This sequence encodes CASSERQGAGEQYF. Full variable domain (rest looked up from reference TRBV7-3 and TRBJ2-7): GAGVSQTPSNKVTEKGKYVELRCDPISGHTALYWYRQSLGQGPEFLIYFQGTGAADDSGLPNDRFFAVRPEGSVSTLKIQRTERGDSAVYLCASSERQGAGEQYFGPGTRLTVT.

This clone appeared a single time. V is TRBV19 and J is TRBJ2-2, with TRBD1 as a possible D gene (5 bases). From germline, CDR1 is LNHDA and CDR2 SQIVND (reference sequence). The CDR3 consists of 13 residues. Trimming left V 3 bases short and J 6 bases short, with 8 bases between. The CDR3 region is CASSIGRAGELFF. In nucleotides, the CDR3 is TGTGCCAGTAGTATTGGCAGGGCCGGGGAGCTGTTTTTT.

As concerns this clone: Within the sample, other DNA sequences also encode this same CDR3. The gene calls are TRBV5-1 and TRBJ2-3; 8 positions match TRBD2. CDR1 is SGHRS, CDR2 YFSETQ, per germline. The CDR3 contains 15 residues. V was pared by 0 bases and J by 2 bases, with 2 bases of the junction left unmatched. The CDR3 coding sequence is TGCGCCAGCAGCTTGGCGGGGGGGGACACAGATACGCAGTATTTT. Translation: CASSLAGGDTDTQYF.

The V call is TRBV5-8, the J call TRBJ2-7; 12 nucleotides align to TRBD1. Germline CDR1 and CDR2: SGHTS and YDEGEE. V was clipped by 2 bases and J by 4 bases; unmatched bases: 7. The CDR3 length is 16 residues. CDR3 amino acids: CASSFYSGQGAYEQYF. The CDR3 nucleotides read TGTGCCAGCAGCTTTTACTCGGGACAGGGGGCTTACGAGCAGTACTTC.

The chain uses TRBV28 and TRBJ2-2; D might be TRBD2 (5 bases). Germline V gene data show CDR1 as MDHEN and CDR2 as SYDVKM. Trimming took 3 bases from V and 4 from J, leaving 15 bases between them. The CDR3 is 16 amino acids. This CDR3 is CASSFISGGRTGELFF. CDR3 in DNA: TGTGCCAGCAGTTTTATATCAGGAGGTCGCACCGGGGAGCTGTTTTTT.

This clone has just one count. This chain joins TRBV27 and TRBJ1-4; TRBD1 aligns across 8 bases. The CDR3 spans 13 residues. Germline loops: CDR1 MNHEY, CDR2 SMNVEV (reference sequence). Germline trimming cut 6 bases from V and 11 bases from J; bases unmatched to any gene: 8. CDR3 nucleotides: TGTGCCAGCAGCCGCACACAGGGGGGGAAACTGTTTTTT. Translated: CASSRTQGGKLFF.

The rearrangement links TRBV7-2 to TRBJ1-5; a possible D gene is TRBD1 (5 bases). This CDR3 contains 13 residues. V gave up 4 bases and J gave up 10 bases, with 14 bases separating them. CDR1 and CDR2 from the germline V gene are SGHTA and FQGNSA. The CDR3 sequence is CASSSQGPRPQHF. The CDR3 DNA sequence: TGTGCCAGCAGCTCCCAGGGTCCCCGTCCCCAGCATTTT. Combining the CDR3 with reference TRBV7-2 and TRBJ1-5 gives the whole variable domain GAGVSQSPSNKVTEKGKDVELRCDPISGHTALYWYRQSLGQGLEFLIYFQGNSAPDKSGLPSDRFSAERTGGSVSTLTIQRTQQEDSAVYLCASSSQGPRPQHFGDGTRLSIL.

The chain recombines TRBV5-1 with TRBJ2-7; TRBD1 might be the D (5 bases). V lost 7 bases and J 5 bases, leaving 19 bases between the germline ends. This CDR3 has 14 residues. Germline CDR1 and CDR2: SGHRS and YFSETQ. CDR3 loop: CASRISVGHDEQYF. CDR3 sequence (DNA): TGCGCCAGCCGAATATCAGTCGGACATGACGAGCAGTACTTC.

V is TRBV30 and J is TRBJ2-3; D remains ambiguous. V lost 3 bases and J 6 bases, leaving 7 bases between the germline ends. The CDR3 spans 11 residues. From germline, CDR1 is GTSNPN and CDR2 SVGIG (reference sequence). The CDR3 DNA reads TGTGCCTGGAGCCCCGGGGATACGCAGTATTTT. Its protein product is CAWSPGDTQYF.

The chain has TRBV5-4 and TRBJ2-3; TRBD2 agrees at 8 bases. CDR3 length: 14 amino acids. Unmatched junction bases numbered 7, after V lost 5 bases and J lost 5 bases. Germline lookup yields CDR1 SGHNT and CDR2 YYREEE (reference sequence). The CDR3 is CASSLAGTEDTQYF. For the CDR3, the DNA is TGTGCCAGCAGTTTAGCGGGAACGGAAGATACGCAGTATTTT.

The chain is built from TRBV2 and TRBJ1-1; TRBD1 agrees at 10 bases. Trimming took 8 bases from V and 4 from J; bases not matched to a gene: 4. Germline loops: CDR1 SNHLY, CDR2 FYNNEI. The CDR3 is 13 residues long. The CDR3 DNA is TGTGCCAGCGGCGGACAGGGGGTCACTGAAGCTTTCTTT. Translating gives CASGGQGVTEAFF.

The chain links TRBV9 to TRBJ2-3; 10 nucleotides match TRBD2. Germline V gene data show CDR1 as SGDLS and CDR2 as YYNGEE. CDR3 length: 17 amino acids. J was trimmed by 2 bases and V by 0 bases; bases with no gene match: 6. DNA of the CDR3: TGTGCCAGCAGCGTAGATGGTAGCGGGGGGTTCACAGATACGCAGTATTTT. Translation: CASSVDGSGGFTDTQYF.

This clone was seen a single time. This chain joins TRBV28 and TRBJ2-5; TRBD1 matches 10 bases. V lost 3 bases and J lost 1; bases outside the gene matches: 2. In germline, CDR1 is MDHEN, CDR2 SYDVKM. This CDR3 comprises 15 residues. The CDR3 bases are TGTGCCAGCAGTTTCCGGGACAGGGGCCAAGAGACCCAGTACTTC. Translation: CASSFRDRGQETQYF.

The chain links TRBV9 to TRBJ2-5; maybe TRBD2 (7 bases). Germline CDR1 and CDR2: SGDLS and YYNGEE. The CDR3 runs to 16 residues. V lost 4 bases and J 1 base, leaving 17 bases between the germline ends. The CDR3 nucleotides are TGTGCCAGCAGCCCAGGGGATAGCGGGTCCCAAGAGACCCAGTACTTC. Amino acids: CASSPGDSGSQETQYF. Filled out from reference TRBV9 and TRBJ2-5, the complete variable domain reads DSGVTQTPKHLITATGQRVTLRCSPRSGDLSVYWYQQSLDQGLQFLIQYYNGEERAKGNILERFSAQQFPDLHSELNLSSLELGDSALYFCASSPGDSGSQETQYFGPGTRLLVL.

The sample holds a few counts of this clone. The gene calls are TRBV7-2 and TRBJ2-7, with D possibly being TRBD1 (7 bases). Looked up from germline, CDR1 is SGHTA and CDR2 is FQGNSA. V was shortened by 3 bases and J by 3 bases, with 9 bases between the two germline ends. The CDR3 runs 13 residues. CDR3: CASSLRDSYEQYF. In nucleotides, the CDR3 is TGTGCCAGCAGCTTGCGGGACAGCTACGAGCAGTACTTC.

CDR3 bases: TGTGCCAGCAGTTCCCTCAGCAGGGGACGACTTAACTATGGCTACACCTTC. Its translation is CASSSLSRGRLNYGYTF. The V call is TRBV28, the J call TRBJ1-2; D might be TRBD1 (6 bases). CDR1 and CDR2 (germline): MDHEN, SYDVKM. CDR3 length equals 17 residues. The V end lost 4 bases, the J end lost 1 base, and 19 bases lay between the germline ends.

This clone was detected only a few times. The chain joins TRBV7-6 to TRBJ1-1; TRBD1 agrees at 10 bases. Trimming at V came to 5 bases and at J to 4 bases, leaving 7 bases not matched to a gene. The CDR3 spans 15 residues. The germline V gene encodes CDR1 SGHVS and CDR2 FNYEAQ. The DNA for the CDR3 is TGTGCCAGCAGCATGGGGACAGGGGTGAGCACTGAAGCTTTCTTT. Its translation: CASSMGTGVSTEAFF.

This chain uses TRBV7-3 with TRBJ2-3; tentatively, D is TRBD2 (7 bases). Germline V gene data show CDR1 as SGHTA and CDR2 as FQGTGA. This CDR3 is built from 15 residues. V lost 2 bases, J lost 2 bases, and 11 bases lay in between. The CDR3 bases are TGTGCCAGCAGCTTAGGAGGGGGGGCCACAGATACGCAGTATTTT. It translates to CASSLGGGATDTQYF.

On this clone: One end of the junction fails to match germline, which may point to a read error. V and J are TRBV7-6 and TRBJ1-2; D may be TRBD1 (6 bases). There are 14 residues in the CDR3. The germline V gene encodes CDR1 SGHVS and CDR2 FNYEAQ. CDR3 loop: CASSRTSGGDGYPF. The CDR3 DNA reads TGTGCCAGCAGCCGAACCTCGGGGGGCGATGGCTACCCCTTC.

This chain uses TRBV19 with TRBJ2-3; TRBD2 matches 10 bases. Germline V gene lookup returns CDR1 LNHDA and CDR2 SQIVND (reference sequence). CDR3 size: 18 residues. The ends lost 1 base at V and 5 bases at J; junction bases unmatched: 12. The CDR3 reads CASSIVSGSGRAIDTQYF. The CDR3 DNA follows: TGTGCCAGTAGTATAGTATCGGGAAGCGGGAGGGCCATAGATACGCAGTATTTT.

V is TRBV5-1 and J is TRBJ1-1; TRBD1 matches at 7 bases. Germline CDR1 and CDR2: SGHRS and YFSETQ. The junction had 8 bases not matched to a gene; V was cut back by 0 bases and J by 6 bases. The CDR3 is made up of 15 amino acids. The CDR3 spells CASSLETGNTAEAFF. For the CDR3, the DNA is TGCGCCAGCAGCTTGGAGACAGGGAACACGGCTGAAGCTTTCTTT.

Here the CDR3 reads CASSHGTGNVDGYTF. CDR3 coding DNA: TGTGCCAGCAGCCACGGGACAGGGAATGTCGACGGCTACACCTTC. The chain has TRBV5-8 and TRBJ1-2, with 9 bases that match TRBD1. The CDR3 loop spans 15 amino acids. From germline, CDR1 is SGHTS and CDR2 YDEGEE. V lost 4 bases and J lost 8; bases outside the gene matches: 12.

This chain links TRBV7-2 with TRBJ2-5; maybe TRBD2 (6 bases). CDR3 size: 15 residues. V was trimmed by 6 bases and J by 5 bases, leaving 19 bases between them. CDR1 is SGHTA and CDR2 is FQGNSA in the germline V gene. The CDR3 DNA reads TGTGCCAGCAGTCAGCCGTCCGGGAGCGGGGAGACCCAGTACTTC. Its translation: CASSQPSGSGETQYF.

The genes are TRBV7-6 and TRBJ2-7, with D maybe TRBD2 (5 bases). The CDR3 runs 13 residues. V lost 3 bases and J 0 bases, leaving 6 bases between the germline ends. Germline V gives CDR1 SGHVS, CDR2 FNYEAQ. The CDR3 sequence is CASSFAGSYEQYF. In DNA form, the CDR3 reads TGTGCCAGCAGCTTCGCGGGCTCCTACGAGCAGTACTTC. The entire variable domain, with the rest obtained from reference TRBV7-6 and TRBJ2-7, is as follows: GAGVSQSPRYKVTKRGQDVALRCDPISGHVSLYWYRQALGQGPEFLTYFNYEAQQDKSGLPNDRFSAERPEGSISTLTIQRTEQRDSAMYRCASSFAGSYEQYFGPGTRLTVT.

This chain links TRBV5-6 with TRBJ2-1; D remains unclear. The CDR3 length is 14 residues. V was clipped by 0 bases and J by 10 bases, with 14 bases between them. Germline CDR1 is SGHDT and CDR2 is YYEEEE. The CDR3 protein is CASSLDLGAREQFF. DNA of the CDR3: TGTGCCAGCAGCTTGGATCTTGGCGCGAGGGAGCAGTTCTTC.

V usage is TRBV5-4 and J usage is TRBJ2-3, with unresolved D. Between the trimmed V and J ends, which lost 4 bases and 3 bases, there was a span of 12 bases. The germline V gene has CDR1 SGHNT and CDR2 YYREEE (reference sequence). CDR3 length equals 14 residues. CDR3 loop: CASSTFQATDTQYF. The CDR3 DNA is TGTGCCAGCAGCACATTTCAGGCTACAGATACGCAGTATTTT.

The chain couples TRBV7-9 to TRBJ2-7, with TRBD2 identical over 7 bases. V was clipped by 3 bases and J by 0 bases; unmatched bases: 5. The germline V gene has CDR1 SEHNR and CDR2 FQNEAQ (reference sequence). There are 15 residues in the CDR3. In nucleotides, the CDR3 is TGTGCCAGCAGCTTGGGCGGGAGTTACTCCTACGAGCAGTACTTC. Translated, it gives CASSLGGSYSYEQYF.